A single sample is the source of the 11 T cell receptor beta chains below, sequenced in a study of blood T cell repertoires in COVID-19 (TCRdb year 2020). Libraries were prepared through the immunoSEQ multiplex PCR assay. In TCRdb, the immuneACCESS table is reduced to in-frame sequences with V and J assigned. These tables do not hold every clone; where another copy was compared, an unresolved V gene accounts for under half, and the others remain unexplained. The sample table shows 99,000 or so clones, and approximately 80% are seen once. The ten biggest clones cover 9.4% of the sample. Sequencing was done on a sample of peripheral blood. These receptors were collected from a woman in her seventies with acute or convalescent COVID-19.

The chain couples TRBV7-2 to TRBJ2-7; 9 positions agree with TRBD1. The CDR3 loop spans 19 amino acids. CDR1 is SGHTA, CDR2 FQGNSA, per germline. J gave up 2 bases and V 5 bases, and 19 bases lay outside the gene matches. Written as DNA, the CDR3 is TGTGCCAGCAGCCAGGGGTACTACAGGGGGCGCCGGGCTACCTACGAGCAGTACTTC. This encodes CASSQGYYRGRRATYEQYF.

This clone was counted between two and nine times. The rearrangement links TRBV4-3 to TRBJ2-7; the match to TRBD1 covers 11 bases. The CDR3 contains 15 residues. Per germline, CDR1 LGHNA and CDR2 YSLEER. The V gene end was trimmed by 0 bases and the J gene end by 3 bases; junction bases not matched to a gene: 1. The CDR3 DNA reads as TGCGCCAGCAGCCAAGATGGGACAGGGGGCTACGAGCAGTACTTC. Protein sequence: CASSQDGTGGYEQYF.

This chain connects TRBV30 to TRBJ2-7, with D perhaps matching TRBD1 (6 bases). Trimming took off 8 bases at V and 0 bases at J, with 17 bases between the two ends. The CDR3 is 14 residues long. Germline V gene lookup returns CDR1 GTSNPN and CDR2 SVGIG (reference sequence). The CDR3 DNA reads TGTGCCCTATCAACAGGGTCCCCCTCCTACGAGCAGTACTTC. Protein: CALSTGSPSYEQYF.

J is TRBJ1-1 and V is TRBV6-5, with TRBD1 matching over 7 bases. Germline values: CDR1 MNHEY, CDR2 SVGAGI. The CDR3 is 16 amino acids. With V trimmed by 0 bases and J by 5 bases, 9 bases remained unmatched. The CDR3: CASSYSVGAGGTEAFF. The CDR3 DNA reads TGTGCCAGCAGTTACTCGGTTGGGGCAGGGGGTACTGAAGCTTTCTTT.

The CDR3 region is CASSRPGREGGYTF. CDR3 bases: TGTGCCAGCAGCCGTCCCGGCAGGGAGGGTGGCTACACCTTC. The chain combines TRBV7-2 with TRBJ1-2; perhaps TRBD1 as D (5 bases). V was shortened by 5 bases and J by 7 bases, with 17 bases between the two germline ends. This CDR3 is built from 14 residues. Looked up from germline, CDR1 is SGHTA and CDR2 is FQGNSA.

CDR3 nucleotides: TGTGCCACCAACCAGAACTCGGGACAATACGAGCAGTACTTC. Residues: CATNQNSGQYEQYF. This chain links TRBV7-9 with TRBJ2-7; a possible D gene is TRBD1 (6 bases). V lost 10 bases and J 4 bases, leaving 20 bases between the germline ends. Germline V gene data show CDR1 as SEHNR and CDR2 as FQNEAQ (reference sequence). The length of the CDR3 is 14 residues.

CDR3 bases: TGTGCCACCACACGGGGAAGGGAGCAGTTCTTC. Residues: CATTRGREQFF. The chain uses TRBV24-1 and TRBJ2-1; the D gene is possibly TRBD2 (5 bases). Germline-derived CDR1 and CDR2 are KGHDR and SFDVKD. This CDR3 has 11 amino acids. The V end lost 8 bases, the J end lost 10 bases, and 11 bases lay between the germline ends.

V gene TRBV12-3 or TRBV12-4 combines with J gene TRBJ1-2, with D perhaps TRBD1 (5 bases). CDR3 length: 13 amino acids. V was pared by 4 bases and J by 5 bases, with 11 bases between. The CDR3 sequence is CASSSGLVYGYTF. CDR3 DNA sequence: TGTGCCAGCAGTTCGGGACTCGTATATGGCTACACCTTC.

The V call is TRBV2, the J call TRBJ2-7; D possibly corresponds to TRBD2 (5 bases). The CDR3 is made up of 12 amino acids. The germline V gene encodes CDR1 SNHLY and CDR2 FYNNEI. Trimming took 6 bases from V and 3 from J, leaving 9 bases between them. In DNA, the CDR3 is TGTGCCAGCAGGGTGAGCGGCTACGAGCAGTACTTC. Protein sequence: CASRVSGYEQYF.

This clone was detected many times. The chain links TRBV11-3 to TRBJ2-7, with D unresolved. The length of the CDR3 is 14 residues. Germline CDR1 and CDR2: SGHNT and YENEEA. Trimming took off 1 base at V and 2 bases at J, with 9 bases between the two ends. CDR3 sequence: CASSLVATAYEQYF. The CDR3 DNA sequence: TGTGCCAGCAGCTTAGTGGCCACCGCCTACGAGCAGTACTTC.

This sequence joins TRBV13 and TRBJ2-1; 8 bases are a match to TRBD1. CDR1 is PRHDT and CDR2 is FYEKMQ in the germline V gene (reference sequence). This CDR3 has 14 residues. Unmatched junction bases numbered 7, after V lost 5 bases and J lost 7 bases. The CDR3 loop is CASSTRTGWNEQFF. The CDR3 nucleotides read TGTGCCAGCAGCACCCGGACAGGGTGGAATGAGCAGTTCTTC.